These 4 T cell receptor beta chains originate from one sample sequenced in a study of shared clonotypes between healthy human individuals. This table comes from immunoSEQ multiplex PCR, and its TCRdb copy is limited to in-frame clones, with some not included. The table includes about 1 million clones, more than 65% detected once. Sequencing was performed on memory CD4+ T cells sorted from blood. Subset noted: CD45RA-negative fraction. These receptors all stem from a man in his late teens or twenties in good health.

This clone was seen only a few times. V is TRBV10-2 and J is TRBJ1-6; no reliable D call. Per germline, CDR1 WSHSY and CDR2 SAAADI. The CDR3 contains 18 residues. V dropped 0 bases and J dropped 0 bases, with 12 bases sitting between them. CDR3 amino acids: CASSESYVGSSYNSPLHF. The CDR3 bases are TGCGCCAGCAGTGAGTCATATGTCGGGAGCTCCTATAATTCACCCCTCCACTTT.

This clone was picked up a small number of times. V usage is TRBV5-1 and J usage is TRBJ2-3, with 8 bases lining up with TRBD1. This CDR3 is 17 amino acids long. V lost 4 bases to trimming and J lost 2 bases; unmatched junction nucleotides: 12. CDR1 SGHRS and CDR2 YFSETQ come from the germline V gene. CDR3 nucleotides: TGCGCCAGCAGCGTCACGACAGGGGTCGGGATCACAGATACGCAGTATTTT. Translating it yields CASSVTTGVGITDTQYF.

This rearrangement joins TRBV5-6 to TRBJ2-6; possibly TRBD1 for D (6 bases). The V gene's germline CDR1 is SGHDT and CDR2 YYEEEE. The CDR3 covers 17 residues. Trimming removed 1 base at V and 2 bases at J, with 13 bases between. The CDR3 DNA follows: TGTGCCAGCAGCTTGTTCAGGGGATCTCCTGGGGCCAACGTCCTGACTTTC. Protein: CASSLFRGSPGANVLTF.

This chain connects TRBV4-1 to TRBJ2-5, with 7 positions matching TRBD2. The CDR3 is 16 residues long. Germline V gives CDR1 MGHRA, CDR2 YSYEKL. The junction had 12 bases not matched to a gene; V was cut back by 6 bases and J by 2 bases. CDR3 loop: CASRRILATTQETQYF. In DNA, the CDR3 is TGCGCCAGCAGGCGCATACTAGCGACAACGCAAGAGACCCAGTACTTC.